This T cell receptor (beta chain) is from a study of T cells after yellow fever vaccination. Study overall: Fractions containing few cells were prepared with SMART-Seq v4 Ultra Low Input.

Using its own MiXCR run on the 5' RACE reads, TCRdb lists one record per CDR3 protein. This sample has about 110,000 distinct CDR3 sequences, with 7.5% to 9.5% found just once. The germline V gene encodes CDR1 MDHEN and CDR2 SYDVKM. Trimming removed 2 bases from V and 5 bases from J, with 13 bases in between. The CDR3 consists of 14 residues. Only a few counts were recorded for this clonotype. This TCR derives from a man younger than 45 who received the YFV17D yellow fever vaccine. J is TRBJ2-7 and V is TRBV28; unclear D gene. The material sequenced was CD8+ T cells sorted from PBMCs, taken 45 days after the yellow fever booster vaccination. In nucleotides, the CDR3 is TGTGCCAGCAGTTTACTCGGCGGTTCGAACGAGCAGTACTTC. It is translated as CASSLLGGSNEQYF.